The sample holds a few counts of the clone carrying this T cell receptor beta chain. What it binds is not known. The data originate from a study of T-cell memory formation after mild COVID-19. Study background: The TCR clusters were mostly specific to one donor.

Constant-segment primers were used for 5'RACE, and the resulting TCR alpha and TCR beta cDNA libraries carried sample barcodes and UMIs. TCRdb re-analysed the 5' RACE reads in MiXCR, keeping a single row per CDR3 protein. The sample carries more than 300,000 distinct CDR3 sequences, roughly 13% recorded once. Study results and caveats: Confirmation of SARS-CoV-2 specificity was lacking for second-wave clones peaking day 37. Certain responding clones were present in pre-infection memory, suggesting participation of cross-reactive memory.

The CDR3 is 13 amino acids. Germline V lookup: CDR1 DFQATT, CDR2 SNEGSKA (reference sequence). Trimming took off 4 bases at V and 0 bases at J, with 6 bases between the two ends. The sequence came from a man between 18 and 29 years old who had mild COVID-19 (a few samples of this study predate the infection). Cell type and time point are not known. The chain carries TRBV20-1 and TRBJ2-2; no firm D call. The sequencing sample was made of PBMCs or a T cell subset sorted from them (not recorded which). The CDR3 is CSAIRTNTGELFF. In nucleotides, the CDR3 is TGCAGTGCTATTCGGACGAACACCGGGGAGCTGTTTTTT.